The 4 T cell receptor beta chains below come from one sample, sequenced in a study of blood T cell repertoires in COVID-19. Only in-frame clones appear in the TCRdb table, and some are missing; sequencing was by immunoSEQ multiplex PCR. The profile covers more than 35,000 clones, with around nine tenths appearing a single time and over 2% taken by the ten largest. The material sequenced was peripheral blood. The receptors stem from a human donor in a cohort sampled during active COVID-19.

The J gene is TRBJ1-6, the V gene TRBV21-1; the table's D call, TRBD1, was not checked against the DNA. TRBV21-1 is a recognized pseudogene. The CDR3 runs to 11 residues. CDR3 bases: TGTGCCAGCTTACAGGGCGAACCCCTCCACTTT. The encoded protein is CASLQGEPLHF.

A single count supports this clone. For the CDR3, the DNA is TGTGCCAGCAGCTTATCAGGGACTAGGGAGCAGTACTTC. Translated: CASSLSGTREQYF. The rearrangement links TRBV7-2 to TRBJ2-7, with TRBD2 identical over 8 bases. Trimming at V came to 2 bases and at J to 7 bases, leaving 4 bases not matched to a gene. Germline V lookup: CDR1 SGHTA, CDR2 FQGNSA. There are 13 residues in the CDR3.

The gene calls are TRBV6-5 and TRBJ2-3, with a possible D match to TRBD2 (6 bases). Trimming removed 4 bases at V and 3 bases at J, with 11 bases between. This CDR3 is 14 amino acids long. The germline V gene has CDR1 MNHEY and CDR2 SVGAGI. CDR3 sequence reads: CASSFGGMTDTQYF. CDR3 sequence (DNA): TGTGCCAGCAGTTTTGGGGGGATGACAGATACGCAGTATTTT.

This chain connects TRBV7-9 to TRBJ1-1, with D possibly TRBD1 on 6 matching bases. Trimming pared 3 bases from V and 4 bases from J, leaving 12 bases between. This CDR3 contains 14 residues. Germline values: CDR1 SEHNR, CDR2 FQNEAQ (reference sequence). The CDR3 nucleotides read TGTGCCAGCAGCTTGGGACAACGAGGCACTGAAGCTTTCTTT. Protein product: CASSLGQRGTEAFF.